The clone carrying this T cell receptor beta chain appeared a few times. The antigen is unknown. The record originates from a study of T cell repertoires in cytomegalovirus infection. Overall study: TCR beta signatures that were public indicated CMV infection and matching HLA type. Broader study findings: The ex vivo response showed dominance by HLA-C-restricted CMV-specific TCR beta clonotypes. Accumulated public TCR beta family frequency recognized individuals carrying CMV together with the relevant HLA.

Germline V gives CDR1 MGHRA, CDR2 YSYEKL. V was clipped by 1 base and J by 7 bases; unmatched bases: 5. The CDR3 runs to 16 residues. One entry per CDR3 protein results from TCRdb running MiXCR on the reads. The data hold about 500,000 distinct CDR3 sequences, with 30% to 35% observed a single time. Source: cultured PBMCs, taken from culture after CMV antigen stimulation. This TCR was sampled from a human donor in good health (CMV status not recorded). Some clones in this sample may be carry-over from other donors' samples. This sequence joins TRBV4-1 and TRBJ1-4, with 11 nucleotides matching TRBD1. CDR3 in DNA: TGCGCCAGCAGCCAAGGAATGGGGACAGGGGGTGAAAAACTGTTTTTT. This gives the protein CASSQGMGTGGEKLFF.